The 25 T cell receptor beta chains below all came from one sample that was sequenced in a study of identical twins. Each CDR3 protein gets one entry after TCRdb re-called the 5' RACE reads with MiXCR. The sample consists of 700,000 or so distinct CDR3 sequences, around 8.3% of them appearing once. The same sample was also studied in work on yellow fever vaccine responses in identical twins.

The source material was PBMCs. The receptors come from a woman aged 18-35 years in good health.

V usage is TRBV6-5 and J usage is TRBJ2-7, with 8 nucleotides matching TRBD2. The ends lost 0 bases at V and 7 bases at J; junction bases unmatched: 5. The CDR3 runs to 14 residues. Germline loops: CDR1 MNHEY, CDR2 SVGAGI. The DNA of the CDR3 is TGTGCCAGCAGTTACTCAGCGGGGGCCATTGAGCAGTACTTC. Encoded protein: CASSYSAGAIEQYF.

The gene calls are TRBV5-1 and TRBJ2-2; D uncertain. Trimming pared 0 bases from V and 8 bases from J, leaving 14 bases between. CDR1 and CDR2 from the germline V gene are SGHRS and YFSETQ. The CDR3 totals 15 residues. The CDR3 spells CASSLVAGSPGELFF. The CDR3 coding sequence is TGCGCCAGCAGCTTGGTAGCAGGAAGCCCTGGGGAGCTGTTTTTT. The whole variable domain, remainder taken from reference TRBV5-1 and TRBJ2-2, is KAGVTQTPRYLIKTRGQQVTLSCSPISGHRSVSWYQQTPGQGLQFLFEYFSETQRNKGNFPGRFSGRQFSNSRSEMNVSTLELGDSALYLCASSLVAGSPGELFFGEGSRLTVL.

The chain employs TRBV14 and TRBJ2-7, with a tentative D call TRBD2 (7 bases). Trimming took off 4 bases at V and 5 bases at J, with 21 bases between the two ends. Germline V gives CDR1 SGHDN, CDR2 FVKESK. This CDR3 has 16 residues. The CDR3 loop reads CASSPRRGGPSHEQYF. The DNA for the CDR3 is TGTGCCAGCAGCCCTCGGAGGGGGGGACCTTCTCACGAGCAGTACTTC. Drawing the rest from reference TRBV14 and TRBJ2-7, the complete variable domain is EAGVTQFPSHSVIEKGQTVTLRCDPISGHDNLYWYRRVMGKEIKFLLHFVKESKQDESGMPNNRFLAERTGGTYSTLKVQPAELEDSGVYFCASSPRRGGPSHEQYFGPGTRLTVT.

This clonotype was seen more than once but under ten times. The genes are TRBV13 and TRBJ1-3; no reliable D call. The CDR3 spans 15 residues. CDR1 PRHDT and CDR2 FYEKMQ come from the germline V gene (reference sequence). Trimming shortened V by 2 bases and J by 4 bases, and 12 bases separated the two germline ends. CDR3 bases: TGTGCCAGCAGCTTATACGGACCGGGAGGAAACACCATATATTTT. Its translation is CASSLYGPGGNTIYF.

Only a few counts were recorded for this clonotype. The chain joins TRBV2 to TRBJ2-5; 7 bases line up with TRBD1. J lost 2 bases, V lost 3 bases, and 6 bases had no gene match. Germline V gene data show CDR1 as SNHLY and CDR2 as FYNNEI. The CDR3 totals 15 residues. The CDR3 spells CASSDPDRAQETQYF. The CDR3 coding sequence is TGTGCCAGCAGTGATCCCGACAGGGCTCAAGAGACCCAGTACTTC.

The CDR3 here is CASSQPFSYNEQFF. The DNA for the CDR3 is TGCGCCAGCAGCCAACCGTTCTCCTACAATGAGCAGTTCTTC. This sequence joins TRBV4-1 and TRBJ2-1; D is undetermined. Germline lookup yields CDR1 MGHRA and CDR2 YSYEKL. This CDR3 is 14 amino acids long. Deletions cut 2 bases from V and 0 bases from J, with 5 bases between.

This clonotype was detected a few times. This sequence joins TRBV28 and TRBJ2-7; TRBD1 agrees at 11 bases. CDR1 is MDHEN, CDR2 SYDVKM, per germline. The J segment lost 7 bases and the V segment lost 6 bases, leaving 14 bases of the junction unmatched. The CDR3 is made up of 16 amino acids. The CDR3 coding sequence is TGTGCCAGCAGCGAAGCCGGGACAGGGGGATTTTGGGAGCAGTACTTC. Residues: CASSEAGTGGFWEQYF.

This clonotype was seen ten or more times. J is TRBJ1-5 and V is TRBV7-2, with a possible D match to TRBD1 (6 bases). This CDR3 comprises 15 residues. CDR1 is SGHTA and CDR2 is FQGNSA in the germline V gene. V lost 3 bases, J lost 3 bases, and 12 bases lay in between. DNA of the CDR3: TGTGCCAGCAGCTTTTCAACAGGGATCAATCAGCCCCAGCATTTT. Translating it yields CASSFSTGINQPQHF.

The rearrangement uses TRBV12-5 and TRBJ2-5; 7 nucleotides align to TRBD1. J lost 2 bases, V lost 6 bases, and 6 bases had no gene match. This CDR3 has 14 amino acids. Germline CDR1 and CDR2: LGHNT and FRNRAP. This chain's CDR3 is CASGPGGQQETQYF. The CDR3 coding sequence is TGTGCTAGTGGACCAGGGGGACAGCAAGAGACCCAGTACTTC. Complete variable domain (other parts from reference TRBV12-5 and TRBJ2-5): DARVTQTPRHKVTEMGQEVTMRCQPILGHNTVFWYRQTMMQGLELLAYFRNRAPLDDSGMPKDRFSAEMPDATLATLKIQPSEPRDSAVYFCASGPGGQQETQYFGPGTRLLVL.

This clonotype appeared many times. CDR3 loop: CASTPSSESLNEQFF. For the CDR3, the DNA is TGCGCCAGCACCCCGTCTAGCGAGTCCCTCAATGAGCAGTTCTTC. The chain links TRBV5-1 to TRBJ2-1, with a possible D match to TRBD2 (6 bases). Between the trimmed V and J ends, which lost 6 bases and 6 bases, there was a span of 19 bases. Germline CDR1 is SGHRS and CDR2 is YFSETQ. The CDR3 extends over 15 amino acids.

This clonotype was observed a few times. V and J are TRBV4-1 and TRBJ2-7; D possibly uses TRBD1 or TRBD2 (5 bases each). Germline CDR1 is MGHRA and CDR2 is YSYEKL. V lost 0 bases and J lost 6, with 15 bases in between. This CDR3 has 15 amino acids. CDR3 DNA: TGCGCCAGCAGCCAAGAAAGGGGAGAACCTCGCGAGCAGTACTTC. Translating it yields CASSQERGEPREQYF.

V gene TRBV4-1 combines with J gene TRBJ2-5; a weak D match, TRBD1 (5 bases). Trimming shortened V by 0 bases and J by 5 bases, and 16 bases separated the two germline ends. The CDR3 is 16 amino acids. Germline CDR1 and CDR2: MGHRA and YSYEKL. CDR3 amino acids: CASSQDESGLGETQYF. CDR3 coding DNA: TGCGCCAGCAGCCAAGACGAATCAGGGCTCGGGGAGACCCAGTACTTC.

This chain joins TRBV15 and TRBJ1-6; no firm D call. The CDR3 is made up of 13 amino acids. Trimming removed 0 bases at V and 7 bases at J, with 4 bases between. Germline V gene sequence: CDR1 LNHNV, CDR2 YYDKDF (reference sequence). The CDR3 protein is CATSREGNSPLHF. The CDR3 DNA reads TGTGCCACCAGCAGAGAGGGAAATTCACCCCTCCACTTT.

CDR3 nucleotides: TGCAGCGTCCCAGGGTTTGAAGCGGGGGGGCTTGAGCTGTTTTTT. It translates to CSVPGFEAGGLELFF. J is TRBJ2-2 and V is TRBV29-1, with 10 bases matching TRBD2. This CDR3 is built from 15 residues. V lost 6 bases to trimming and J lost 11 bases; unmatched junction nucleotides: 15. Germline loops: CDR1 SQVTM, CDR2 ANQGSEA.

The J gene is TRBJ2-5, the V gene TRBV20-1; the match to TRBD2 covers 12 bases. CDR3 length: 15 amino acids. The V segment lost 0 bases and the J segment 4 bases; nucleotides outside the gene matches: 3. CDR1 and CDR2 (germline): DFQATT, SNEGSKA (reference sequence). The CDR3 loop reads CSARELAGGTETQYF. CDR3 in DNA: TGCAGTGCTAGAGAACTAGCGGGAGGAACAGAGACCCAGTACTTC.

CDR3 amino acids: CASGNIASRDEQYF. CDR3 nucleotide sequence: TGTGCCAGCGGCAACATTGCTAGTCGGGACGAGCAGTACTTC. The chain employs TRBV21-1 and TRBJ2-7; the table names TRBD2, a call not compared with the DNA. TRBV21-1 is labeled a pseudogene. The CDR3 extends over 14 amino acids.

This clonotype was detected ten times or more. This chain uses TRBV7-2 with TRBJ2-1; D possibly corresponds to TRBD2 (6 bases). CDR3 length equals 16 residues. The germline V gene encodes CDR1 SGHTA and CDR2 FQGNSA. V shed 5 bases and J shed 0 bases, with 14 bases lying between them. For the CDR3, the DNA is TGTGCCAGCAGCCTCAGGACTACGAGCTCCTACAATGAGCAGTTCTTC. Encoded protein: CASSLRTTSSYNEQFF.

This clonotype was found many times. J is TRBJ2-7 and V is TRBV12-3 or TRBV12-4, with TRBD2 matching 13 bases. CDR3 length: 16 amino acids. V lost 5 bases to trimming and J lost 2 bases; unmatched junction nucleotides: 6. Written as DNA, the CDR3 is TGTGCCAGCAGTCCTGGGACTAGCGGGAATGCCTACGAGCAGTACTTC. Translated: CASSPGTSGNAYEQYF.

This clonotype was observed many times. CDR3 loop: CASSVGVGSSYNEQFF. The DNA for the CDR3 is TGTGCCAGCAGCGTAGGCGTGGGAAGCTCCTACAATGAGCAGTTCTTC. This rearrangement joins TRBV9 to TRBJ2-1; D is undetermined. The germline V gene encodes CDR1 SGDLS and CDR2 YYNGEE. The V end was cut by 0 bases, the J end by 0 bases, with 10 bases between. The CDR3 consists of 16 residues.

This clonotype has only a few counts. The chain employs TRBV15 and TRBJ2-1; D unresolved. This CDR3 has 11 amino acids. Germline values: CDR1 LNHNV, CDR2 YYDKDF (reference sequence). With 1 base removed from V and 6 bases from J, the gap between germline ends came to 1 base. The CDR3 bases are TGTGCCACCAGCAGAGCCAATGAGCAGTTCTTC. Residues: CATSRANEQFF.

This rearrangement joins TRBV27 to TRBJ1-5; D is perhaps TRBD1 (6 bases). CDR3 size: 15 residues. V was clipped by 4 bases and J by 7 bases, with 17 bases between them. Germline V CDR1 and CDR2: MNHEY, SMNVEV (reference sequence). CDR3 region: CASSYKGGPGQPQHF. The CDR3 coding sequence is TGTGCCAGCAGTTATAAAGGGGGGCCGGGCCAGCCCCAGCATTTT.

J is TRBJ2-3 and V is TRBV7-9, with D possibly matching TRBD2 (7 bases). Germline V gene data show CDR1 as SEHNR and CDR2 as FQNEAQ (reference sequence). Trimming stripped 5 bases from V and 1 base from J, with 16 bases between. The CDR3 contains 16 residues. CDR3 nucleotide sequence: TGTGCCAGCAGCCCCGTCGGGGGGCCGGGCACAGATACGCAGTATTTT. Its translation: CASSPVGGPGTDTQYF.

This clonotype was picked up many times. The J gene is TRBJ2-4, the V gene TRBV5-1, with 7 nucleotides matching TRBD2. Trimming at V came to 0 bases and at J to 5 bases, leaving 8 bases not matched to a gene. The CDR3 is 16 residues long. Germline CDR1 is SGHRS and CDR2 is YFSETQ. DNA for the CDR3: TGCGCCAGCAGCTTGGATATGGCGGCGGGGGAAAACATTCAGTACTTC. Protein: CASSLDMAAGENIQYF.

The CDR3 region has the DNA TGCGCCAGCAGCTTAACGGGATCCGATAATTCACCCCTCCACTTT. Translation gives CASSLTGSDNSPLHF. The chain is built from TRBV5-1 and TRBJ1-6, with D unclear. Trimming took 2 bases from V and 5 from J, leaving 11 bases between them. From germline, CDR1 is SGHRS and CDR2 YFSETQ. The CDR3 consists of 15 residues. The full variable domain, completed using reference TRBV5-1 and TRBJ1-6, is KAGVTQTPRYLIKTRGQQVTLSCSPISGHRSVSWYQQTPGQGLQFLFEYFSETQRNKGNFPGRFSGRQFSNSRSEMNVSTLELGDSALYLCASSLTGSDNSPLHFGNGTRLTVT.

The CDR3 coding sequence is TGTGCCACCAGGGGAACAGGGGGCCCAACAGATACGCAGTATTTT. Translated, it gives CATRGTGGPTDTQYF. The chain employs TRBV15 and TRBJ2-3; 9 bases map to TRBD1. V dropped 6 bases and J dropped 3; count of bases not matched to a gene: 7. The CDR3 has 15 amino acids. The V gene's germline CDR1 is LNHNV and CDR2 YYDKDF (reference sequence).